Below are 10 T cell receptor beta chains sequenced from a single sample in a study of identical twins. In TCRdb, the 5' RACE reads were re-called with MiXCR into one record per CDR3 protein. The profile covers under 300,000 distinct CDR3 sequences, with over 12% appearing a single time and around 8.9% taken by the ten largest. Sequencing input: memory (CD45RO+) T cells sorted from blood. The receptors shown here come from a woman between 18 and 29 years old in good health.

CDR3 loop: CSARARRTYEQYF. DNA of the CDR3: TGCAGTGCTAGGGCTCGGCGGACCTACGAGCAGTACTTC. The gene calls are TRBV20-1 and TRBJ2-7; no definite D call. Germline CDR1 DFQATT, CDR2 SNEGSKA (reference sequence). This CDR3 has 13 amino acids. V lost 3 bases and J 2 bases, leaving 11 bases between the germline ends.

This chain joins TRBV5-6 and TRBJ2-6; possibly TRBD2 for D (5 bases). Trimming stripped 1 base from V and 2 bases from J, with 13 bases between. The length of the CDR3 is 17 residues. Germline V lookup: CDR1 SGHDT, CDR2 YYEEEE. CDR3 residues: CASSLFEGRAGANVLTF. For the CDR3, the DNA is TGTGCCAGCAGCTTGTTTGAGGGAAGGGCTGGGGCCAACGTCCTGACTTTC.

The gene calls are TRBV18 and TRBJ2-5; D gene ambiguous. V was clipped by 0 bases and J by 6 bases, with 14 bases between them. This CDR3 comprises 15 residues. The V gene's germline CDR1 is KGHSH and CDR2 LQKENI. The CDR3 sequence: CASSPPTVTDQTQYF. CDR3 DNA: TGTGCCAGCTCACCACCGACTGTTACAGATCAGACCCAGTACTTC. The variable domain in full, completed from reference TRBV18 and TRBJ2-5, reads NAGVMQNPRHLVRRRGQEARLRCSPMKGHSHVYWYRQLPEEGLKFMVYLQKENIIDESGMPKERFSAEFPKEGPSILRIQQVVRGDSAAYFCASSPPTVTDQTQYFGPGTRLLVL.

This chain connects TRBV10-3 to TRBJ2-3, with a tentative D call TRBD2 (5 bases). Per the germline V gene, CDR1 is ENHRY and CDR2 is SYGVKD. The CDR3 sequence is 13 residues long. V gave up 4 bases and J gave up 5 bases, with 10 bases separating them. CDR3 amino acids: CAISGSREDTQYF. DNA for the CDR3: TGTGCCATCAGTGGCAGTCGGGAAGATACGCAGTATTTT.

DNA of the CDR3: TGTGCTAGTGCTCCCCCCGGGACAGTGGGTGAGCAGTTCTTC. Translation gives CASAPPGTVGEQFF. The rearrangement links TRBV12-5 to TRBJ2-1; 7 nucleotides align to TRBD1. V shed 7 bases, J shed 9 bases, and the junction held 12 bases outside the gene matches. The germline V gene encodes CDR1 LGHNT and CDR2 FRNRAP. This CDR3 region has 14 residues.

This sequence joins TRBV20-1 and TRBJ2-1, with a weak D call TRBD2 (5 bases). V gave up 3 bases and J gave up 8 bases, with 14 bases separating them. Per the germline V gene, CDR1 is DFQATT and CDR2 is SNEGSKA (reference sequence). The CDR3 runs to 13 residues. The CDR3 DNA sequence: TGCAGTGCTAGTGGAAACCGGGGATATGAGCAGTTCTTC. The encoded protein is CSASGNRGYEQFF.

The chain carries TRBV10-1 and TRBJ2-1; D assignment may be TRBD1 or TRBD2 (5 bases each). Trimming stripped 4 bases from V and 12 bases from J, with 16 bases between. The length of the CDR3 is 13 residues. CDR1 is WNHNN, CDR2 SYGVQD, per germline (reference sequence). The CDR3 here is CASSVGQGAPQFF. CDR3 sequence (DNA): TGCGCCAGCAGTGTCGGGCAGGGAGCCCCGCAGTTCTTC.

V usage is TRBV20-1 and J usage is TRBJ2-3; D ambiguous. CDR1 and CDR2 (germline): DFQATT, SNEGSKA (reference sequence). This CDR3 spans 13 amino acids. The V gene lost 1 base and the J gene lost 3 bases, with 8 bases spanning the gap. The CDR3 spells CSARVGGTDTQYF. The CDR3 DNA reads TGCAGTGCTAGAGTAGGTGGGACAGATACGCAGTATTTT.

There are many counts of this clonotype. The chain recombines TRBV12-3 or TRBV12-4 with TRBJ1-1; TRBD1 might be the D (5 bases). V was trimmed by 8 bases and J by 6 bases, leaving 16 bases between them. There are 13 residues in the CDR3. The CDR3 is CASSTSGSPEAFF. The CDR3 region has the DNA TGTGCCAGCTCTACGTCAGGGTCCCCTGAAGCTTTCTTT.

The chain joins TRBV2 to TRBJ1-5; the D is unclear. The CDR3 covers 13 residues. The V and J ends lost 4 bases and 6 bases respectively, with 10 bases between them. Germline CDR1 and CDR2: SNHLY and FYNNEI. This chain's CDR3 is CASSVGVGQPQHF. CDR3 coding DNA: TGTGCCAGCAGTGTGGGCGTCGGTCAGCCCCAGCATTTT.